Detailed here is one T cell receptor (beta chain). As yet, its antigen is unknown. Trimming removed 5 bases from V and 1 base from J, with 12 bases in between. The CDR3 covers 15 residues. The V gene's germline CDR1 is SGHTA and CDR2 FQGNSA. The data were obtained in a study of cytomegalovirus exposure and HLA in healthy donors. Study findings and constraints: Despite most TCR sequences being rare, some public TCRs occurred in many donors. It is likely that the observed cluster of highly shared sequence variants was a sequencing artifact.

PCR used 60 Vbeta primers and 13 Jbeta primers. TCRdb keeps only in-frame clones here, not all; method: immunoSEQ multiplex PCR. The sample comprises approximately 150,000 clones, approximately 80% of which are singletons, and around 2.5% rests with the top ten. This TCR was sampled from a woman aged 18-29 years in good health and CMV-seropositive. The V call is TRBV7-2, the J call TRBJ2-1, with a weak D call TRBD1 (6 bases). What was sequenced was PBMCs. This chain's CDR3 is CASSPSTGSYNEQFF. CDR3 nucleotides: TGTGCCAGCAGCCCCTCGACAGGATCCTACAATGAGCAGTTCTTC.